The source of this T cell receptor beta chain is a study of beta chain features in type 1 diabetes. Study context: Regarding age, gender and cell yields, patients proved similar to healthy donors. Study findings and constraints: Moderate yet significant TCRB CDR3 shortening was seen in Type 1 diabetes patients in all four CD4+ subsets. VDJ junctions in type 1 diabetes patients carried more deletions and fewer insertions.

Since all of the isolated RNA was reverse transcribed, expressed TCRB transcripts were what got sequenced. Produced via immunoSEQ multiplex PCR; TCRdb's table is partial and in-frame only. The data hold about 900,000 clones, with about 17% observed a single time. With V trimmed by 0 bases and J by 7 bases, 2 bases remained unmatched. Germline V gene sequence: CDR1 LNHNV, CDR2 YYDKDF (reference sequence). CDR3 size: 15 residues. Concerning this clone itself: Antigen unknown.

This chain joins TRBV15 and TRBJ2-2, with TRBD2 identical over 10 bases. The material sequenced was naive CD4+ T cells from blood. The sequence derives from a woman under 30 in good health. The chain's CDR3 is CATSRELAGSGELFF. CDR3 in DNA: TGTGCCACCAGCAGAGAACTAGCGGGGAGCGGGGAGCTGTTTTTT.